This TCR beta chain is drawn from a study of T cells after yellow fever vaccination. The CDR3 spans 16 residues. The V gene's germline CDR1 is LGHNA and CDR2 YSLEER. The V and J ends lost 0 bases and 3 bases respectively, with 15 bases between them. TCRdb analysed the 5' RACE reads with MiXCR anew, one entry per CDR3 protein. The sample gives more than 200,000 distinct CDR3 sequences, approximately 3.5% of which show up once; around 20% is in the top ten. General study findings and limits: The study re-detected most primary-vaccination clones after the booster (roughly 96% CD4, roughly 85% CD8). Abundant clonotypes from the bulk population could contaminate FACS-sorted repertoires.

This clonotype was observed many times. The antigen remains unidentified. This clonotype was sampled from a man in his late teens or twenties who received the YFV17D yellow fever vaccine. The chain carries TRBV4-3 and TRBJ2-7, with D possibly being TRBD2 (6 bases). This material consisted of PBMCs, taken 15 days after the yellow fever booster vaccination. The CDR3 region has the DNA TGCGCCAGCAGCCAAGATGTTACGGGACTTAACTACGAGCAGTACTTC. The encoded protein is CASSQDVTGLNYEQYF.